The clone carrying this TCR beta chain has only one observation. CDR3 length equals 16 residues. V trimming: 1 base; J trimming: 7 bases; junction bases outside the gene matches: 6. Germline V gene lookup returns CDR1 MNHEY and CDR2 SMNVEV (reference sequence). This sample stems from a study of shared clonotypes between healthy human individuals. At a deep level, the assay was run. How the authors handled the data: ImmunoSEQ output lacked quality scores and full-length reads, limiting matched filtering. Only in-frame clones appear in the TCRdb table, and some are missing; sequencing was by immunoSEQ multiplex PCR. V, J and clone size are those of that table, while D and trimming were read from the DNA. Altogether roughly 650,000 clones are present, roughly 96% being singletons, with the ten largest covering less than 0.13%. Naive CD8 isolation took CD45RO-negative cells positively selected for CCR7 and excluded terminally differentiated effector memory CD45RA+ cells. Donors, without exception, were Caucasian adults residing in Nashville, Tennessee.

The chain uses TRBV27 and TRBJ2-1; 11 bases line up with TRBD2. The sample taken for sequencing was naive CD8+ T cells sorted from blood. This TCR came from a woman aged 25 to 39 in good health. In DNA, the CDR3 is TGTGCCAGCAGTTTATTGAGGACTAGCGGGCCTAATGAGCAGTTCTTC. Its protein is CASSLLRTSGPNEQFF.